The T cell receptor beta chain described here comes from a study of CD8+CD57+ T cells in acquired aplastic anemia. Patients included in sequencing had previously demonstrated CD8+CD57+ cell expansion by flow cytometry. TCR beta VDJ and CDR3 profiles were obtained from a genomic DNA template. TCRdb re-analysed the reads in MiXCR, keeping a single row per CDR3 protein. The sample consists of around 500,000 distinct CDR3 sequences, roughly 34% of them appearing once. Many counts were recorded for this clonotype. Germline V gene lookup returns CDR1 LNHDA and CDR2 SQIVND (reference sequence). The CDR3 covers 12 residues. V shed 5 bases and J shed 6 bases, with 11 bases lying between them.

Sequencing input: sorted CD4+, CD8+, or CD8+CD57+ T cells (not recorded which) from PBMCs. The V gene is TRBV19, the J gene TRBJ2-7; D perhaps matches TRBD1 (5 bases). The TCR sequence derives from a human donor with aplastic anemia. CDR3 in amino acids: CASSQGSGEQYF. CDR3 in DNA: TGTGCCAGTAGTCAGGGATCGGGCGAGCAGTACTTC.